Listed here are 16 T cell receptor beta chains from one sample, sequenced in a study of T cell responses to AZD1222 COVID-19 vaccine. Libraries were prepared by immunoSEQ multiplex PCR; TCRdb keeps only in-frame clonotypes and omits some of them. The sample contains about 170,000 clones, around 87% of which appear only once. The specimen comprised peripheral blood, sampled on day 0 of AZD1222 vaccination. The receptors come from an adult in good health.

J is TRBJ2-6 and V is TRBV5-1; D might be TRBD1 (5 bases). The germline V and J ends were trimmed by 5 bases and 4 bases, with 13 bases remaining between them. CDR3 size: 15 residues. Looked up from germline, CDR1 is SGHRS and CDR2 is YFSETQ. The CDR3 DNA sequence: TGCGCCAGCAGGATAGGGGCCCAAGGGGCCAACGTCCTGACTTTC. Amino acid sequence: CASRIGAQGANVLTF.

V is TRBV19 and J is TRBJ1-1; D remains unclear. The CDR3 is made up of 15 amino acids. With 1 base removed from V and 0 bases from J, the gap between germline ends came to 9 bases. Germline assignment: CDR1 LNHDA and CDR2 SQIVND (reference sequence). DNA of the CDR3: TGTGCCAGTAGTATAGGGCACAGATTGAACACTGAAGCTTTCTTT. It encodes CASSIGHRLNTEAFF.

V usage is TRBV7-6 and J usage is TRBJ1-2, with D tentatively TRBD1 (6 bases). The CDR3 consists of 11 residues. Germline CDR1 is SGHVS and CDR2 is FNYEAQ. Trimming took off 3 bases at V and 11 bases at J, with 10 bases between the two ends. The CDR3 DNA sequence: TGTGCCAGCAGCTTTGGAGGGGGGTACACCTTC. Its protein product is CASSFGGGYTF. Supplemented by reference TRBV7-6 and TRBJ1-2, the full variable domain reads GAGVSQSPRYKVTKRGQDVALRCDPISGHVSLYWYRQALGQGPEFLTYFNYEAQQDKSGLPNDRFSAERPEGSISTLTIQRTEQRDSAMYRCASSFGGGYTFGSGTRLTVV.

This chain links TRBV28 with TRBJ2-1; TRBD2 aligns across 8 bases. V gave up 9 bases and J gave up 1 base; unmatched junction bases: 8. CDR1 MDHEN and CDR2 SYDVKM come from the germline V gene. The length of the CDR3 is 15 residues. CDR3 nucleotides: TGTGCCAGTCTTGGGCAGCGGGAGTCCTACAATGAGCAGTTCTTC. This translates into CASLGQRESYNEQFF.

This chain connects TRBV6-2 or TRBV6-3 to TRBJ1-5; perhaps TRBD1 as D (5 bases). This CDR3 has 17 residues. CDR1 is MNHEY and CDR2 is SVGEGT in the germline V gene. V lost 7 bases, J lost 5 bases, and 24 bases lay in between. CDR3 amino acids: CASTPGPYRGGHQPQHF. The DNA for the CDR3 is TGTGCCAGCACCCCCGGGCCTTATAGGGGCGGACATCAGCCCCAGCATTTT.

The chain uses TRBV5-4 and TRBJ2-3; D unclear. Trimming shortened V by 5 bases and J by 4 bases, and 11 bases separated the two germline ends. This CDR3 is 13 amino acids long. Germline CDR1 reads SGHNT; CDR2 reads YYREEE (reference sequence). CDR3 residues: CASSYGPPDTQYF. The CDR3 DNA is TGTGCCAGCAGTTACGGACCCCCAGATACGCAGTATTTT.

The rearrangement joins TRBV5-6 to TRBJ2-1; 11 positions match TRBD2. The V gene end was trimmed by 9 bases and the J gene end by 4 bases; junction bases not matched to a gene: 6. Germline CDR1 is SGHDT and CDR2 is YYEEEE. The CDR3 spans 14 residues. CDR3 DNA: TGTGCCACCTCCGGACTAGCGGGTTACAATGAGCAGTTCTTC. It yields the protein CATSGLAGYNEQFF.

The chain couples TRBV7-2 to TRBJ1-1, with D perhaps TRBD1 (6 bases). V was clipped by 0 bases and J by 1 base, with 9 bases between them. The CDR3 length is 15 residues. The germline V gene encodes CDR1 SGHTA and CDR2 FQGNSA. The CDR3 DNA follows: TGTGCCAGCAGCTTAGCCACAGGGCGGAACACTGAAGCTTTCTTT. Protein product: CASSLATGRNTEAFF. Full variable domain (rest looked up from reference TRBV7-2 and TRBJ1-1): GAGVSQSPSNKVTEKGKDVELRCDPISGHTALYWYRQSLGQGLEFLIYFQGNSAPDKSGLPSDRFSAERTGGSVSTLTIQRTQQEDSAVYLCASSLATGRNTEAFFGQGTRLTVV.

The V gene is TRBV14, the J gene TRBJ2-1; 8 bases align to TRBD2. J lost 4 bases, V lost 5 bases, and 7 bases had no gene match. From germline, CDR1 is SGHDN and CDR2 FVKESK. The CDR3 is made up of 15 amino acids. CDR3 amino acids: CASSNVVAGYNEQFF. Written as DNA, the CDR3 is TGTGCCAGCAGCAACGTAGTAGCGGGGTACAATGAGCAGTTCTTC.

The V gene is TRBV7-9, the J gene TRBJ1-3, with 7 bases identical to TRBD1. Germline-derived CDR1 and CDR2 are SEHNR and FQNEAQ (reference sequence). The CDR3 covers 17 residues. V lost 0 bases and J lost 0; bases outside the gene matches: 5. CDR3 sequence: CASSLAAGGYSGNTIYF. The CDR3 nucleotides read TGTGCCAGCAGCTTAGCGGCAGGGGGGTACTCTGGAAACACCATATATTTT.

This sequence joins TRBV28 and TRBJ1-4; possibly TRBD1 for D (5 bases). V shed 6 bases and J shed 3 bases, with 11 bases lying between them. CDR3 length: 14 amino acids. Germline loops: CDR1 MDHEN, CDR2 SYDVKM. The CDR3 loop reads CASRGSGANEKLFF. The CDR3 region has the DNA TGTGCCAGCAGGGGGTCGGGGGCTAATGAAAAACTGTTTTTT.

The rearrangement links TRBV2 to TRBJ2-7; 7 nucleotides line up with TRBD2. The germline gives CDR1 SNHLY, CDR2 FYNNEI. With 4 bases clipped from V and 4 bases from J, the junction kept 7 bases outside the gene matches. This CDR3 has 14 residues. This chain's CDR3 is CASSVGEGRYEQYF. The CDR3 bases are TGTGCCAGCAGTGTTGGGGAGGGCCGGTACGAGCAGTACTTC.

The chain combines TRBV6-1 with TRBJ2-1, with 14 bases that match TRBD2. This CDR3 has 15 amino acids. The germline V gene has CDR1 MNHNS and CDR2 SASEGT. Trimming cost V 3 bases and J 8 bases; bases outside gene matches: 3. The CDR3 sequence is CASSDSTSGRDEQFF. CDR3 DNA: TGTGCCAGCAGTGATTCGACTAGCGGGAGGGATGAGCAGTTCTTC.

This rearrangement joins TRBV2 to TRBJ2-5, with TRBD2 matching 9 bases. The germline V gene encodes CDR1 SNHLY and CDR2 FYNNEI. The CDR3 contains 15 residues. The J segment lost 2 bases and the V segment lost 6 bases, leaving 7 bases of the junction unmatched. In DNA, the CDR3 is TGTGCCAGCAGGGAGACTAGCGGTAATCAAGAGACCCAGTACTTC. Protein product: CASRETSGNQETQYF.

The DNA for the CDR3 is TGTGCCAGCAGCCCGCCGGGACCCAGGCAAAGGCAAGAGACCCAGTACTTC. Translation: CASSPPGPRQRQETQYF. The chain links TRBV7-2 to TRBJ2-5; D is perhaps TRBD1 or TRBD2 (5 bases each). The germline CDR1 and CDR2 sequences are SGHTA and FQGNSA. The CDR3 covers 17 residues. Trimming left V 5 bases short and J 2 bases short, with 21 bases between.

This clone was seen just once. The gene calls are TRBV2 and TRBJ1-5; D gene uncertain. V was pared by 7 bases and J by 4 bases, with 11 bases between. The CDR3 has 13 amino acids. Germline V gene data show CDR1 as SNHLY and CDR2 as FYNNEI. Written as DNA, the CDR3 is TGTGCCAGCACCGAGGACGGGAATCAGCCCCAGCATTTT. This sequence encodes CASTEDGNQPQHF.